Listed here are 23 T cell receptor beta chains from one sample, sequenced in a study. TCRdb itself ran the RT-PCR reads through MiXCR, one entry per CDR3 protein. In the table there are about 680,000 distinct CDR3 sequences, more than 13% of which are singletons. The material sequenced was memory CD4+ T cells from blood. These receptors all come from a female donor in good health, serving as a healthy control.

This clonotype was observed a few times. The CDR3 region is CASSWGPRGDYGYTF. CDR3 DNA: TGTGCCAGCAGCTGGGGGCCACGGGGAGACTATGGCTACACCTTC. The V gene is TRBV7-9, the J gene TRBJ1-2; TRBD1 might be the D (6 bases). The germline V and J ends were trimmed by 4 bases and 3 bases, with 15 bases remaining between them. The V gene's germline CDR1 is SEHNR and CDR2 FQNEAQ (reference sequence). There are 15 residues in the CDR3.

This clonotype was seen more than once but under ten times. The V and J genes are TRBV18 and TRBJ1-2; D might be TRBD1 (6 bases). CDR1 is KGHSH, CDR2 LQKENI, per germline. This CDR3 has 13 amino acids. V lost 3 bases, J lost 5 bases, and 10 bases lay in between. In DNA, the CDR3 is TGTGCCAGCTCACCGGGGGCAGAATATGGCTACACCTTC. Its protein is CASSPGAEYGYTF.

Concerning this clonotype: A much larger clone is a single base away; this may be a read error. The chain joins TRBV12-3 or TRBV12-4 to TRBJ2-5; tentatively, D is TRBD2 (5 bases). CDR3 length equals 16 residues. With 6 bases removed from V and 5 bases from J, the gap between germline ends came to 22 bases. The CDR3 bases are TGTGCCAGCAGACCTTGCCTTGCTCTGGGAGCGGAGACCCAGTACTTC. It translates to CASRPCLALGAETQYF.

This clonotype was detected many times. The V call is TRBV4-3, the J call TRBJ2-7; 7 bases line up with TRBD1. J was trimmed by 2 bases and V by 4 bases; bases with no gene match: 11. There are 16 residues in the CDR3. Per the germline V gene, CDR1 is LGHNA and CDR2 is YSLEER. The CDR3 is CASSPNSGTVAYEQYF. DNA of the CDR3: TGCGCCAGCAGCCCTAATTCCGGGACAGTTGCCTACGAGCAGTACTTC.

The sample holds a few counts of this clonotype. The V gene is TRBV6-1, the J gene TRBJ1-1, with TRBD1 identical over 7 bases. The CDR3 runs 13 residues. The germline gives CDR1 MNHNS, CDR2 SASEGT. V trimming: 6 bases; J trimming: 10 bases; junction bases outside the gene matches: 11. CDR3 bases: TGTGCCAGCAGCACACAGGGGCTAAAGACAGCTTTCTTT. The encoded protein is CASSTQGLKTAFF.

This clonotype appeared many times. The chain joins TRBV7-8 to TRBJ2-7; a weak D match, TRBD2 (5 bases). The germline CDR1 and CDR2 sequences are SGHVS and FQNEAQ. This CDR3 has 16 residues. Trimming pared 2 bases from V and 0 bases from J, leaving 14 bases between. The chain's CDR3 is CASSLNARDYSYEQYF. The CDR3 nucleotides are TGTGCCAGCAGCTTAAATGCGAGGGATTACTCCTACGAGCAGTACTTC.

This clonotype has just a few counts. The rearrangement joins TRBV27 to TRBJ1-5; D gene ambiguous. The V gene's germline CDR1 is MNHEY and CDR2 SMNVEV (reference sequence). The CDR3 runs 14 residues. Trimming removed 5 bases from V and 2 bases from J, with 10 bases in between. This chain's CDR3 is CASSQQHGNQPQHF. The CDR3 nucleotides read TGTGCCAGCAGTCAACAGCATGGCAATCAGCCCCAGCATTTT.

The chain combines TRBV10-3 with TRBJ2-1; D might be TRBD1 or TRBD2, each matching 6 bases. The CDR3 covers 15 residues. With 3 bases removed from V and 5 bases from J, the gap between germline ends came to 14 bases. Germline V lookup: CDR1 ENHRY, CDR2 SYGVKD. For the CDR3, the DNA is TGTGCCATCAGTGATTCCGGGGGCAGACACAATGAGCAGTTCTTC. Translating it yields CAISDSGGRHNEQFF.

This chain connects TRBV10-3 to TRBJ1-6; perhaps TRBD1 as D (5 bases). The V gene's germline CDR1 is ENHRY and CDR2 SYGVKD. Trimming left V 8 bases short and J 8 bases short, with 16 bases between. The CDR3 is 14 residues long. The chain's CDR3 is CAIGDRDGDSPLHF. The DNA of the CDR3 is TGTGCCATCGGGGATCGGGACGGTGATTCACCCCTCCACTTT.

This clonotype was detected a few times. The rearrangement links TRBV7-3 to TRBJ1-1; perhaps TRBD1 as D (5 bases). The germline V and J ends were trimmed by 2 bases and 7 bases, with 14 bases remaining between them. The CDR3 length is 14 residues. The germline V gene encodes CDR1 SGHTA and CDR2 FQGTGA. In DNA form, the CDR3 reads TGTGCCAGCAGCTTACAGTATGGGGCTAGTGAAGCTTTCTTT. It is translated as CASSLQYGASEAFF.

The J gene is TRBJ2-2, the V gene TRBV5-1; no clear D gene. V lost 0 bases and J lost 4, with 10 bases in between. CDR1 and CDR2 (germline): SGHRS, YFSETQ. This CDR3 is 15 amino acids long. This CDR3 is CASSLDLVATGELFF. The CDR3 nucleotides read TGCGCCAGCAGCTTGGATTTAGTAGCCACCGGGGAGCTGTTTTTT. Variable domain in full (rest from reference TRBV5-1 and TRBJ2-2): KAGVTQTPRYLIKTRGQQVTLSCSPISGHRSVSWYQQTPGQGLQFLFEYFSETQRNKGNFPGRFSGRQFSNSRSEMNVSTLELGDSALYLCASSLDLVATGELFFGEGSRLTVL.

The chain uses TRBV24-1 and TRBJ2-3; possible D gene TRBD1, 6 bases. Deletions cut 5 bases from V and 0 bases from J, with 14 bases between. CDR1 is KGHDR, CDR2 SFDVKD, per germline. The CDR3 contains 16 residues. For the CDR3, the DNA is TGTGCCACCAGTGCACCATCGCAGGGGAGCACAGATACGCAGTATTTT. Protein: CATSAPSQGSTDTQYF.

The chain carries TRBV24-1 and TRBJ2-1, with TRBD1 matching 9 bases. The CDR3 covers 15 residues. Germline lookup yields CDR1 KGHDR and CDR2 SFDVKD. V was clipped by 9 bases and J by 7 bases; unmatched bases: 12. The CDR3 bases are TGTGCCACCGGGGGGCGGACAGGGGCGGGAAATGAGCAGTTCTTC. Protein product: CATGGRTGAGNEQFF.

This chain joins TRBV10-3 and TRBJ2-1; D may be TRBD1 or TRBD2 (5 bases each). The CDR3 sequence is 14 residues long. Germline CDR1 ENHRY, CDR2 SYGVKD. Between the trimmed V and J ends, which lost 6 bases and 7 bases, there was a span of 16 bases. In DNA form, the CDR3 reads TGTGCCATCAGGGGGACGGTGGGGTTGAATGAGCAGTTCTTC. This encodes CAIRGTVGLNEQFF.

This clonotype was seen more than once but under ten times. V gene TRBV7-9 combines with J gene TRBJ2-7; 9 nucleotides align to TRBD1. V lost 5 bases, J lost 5 bases, and 7 bases stayed unmatched. The length of the CDR3 is 14 residues. The germline CDR1 and CDR2 sequences are SEHNR and FQNEAQ (reference sequence). The CDR3 here is CASSPGQGYHEQYF. The CDR3 DNA follows: TGTGCCAGCAGCCCCGGACAGGGGTACCACGAGCAGTACTTC. Full variable domain (missing parts from reference TRBV7-9 and TRBJ2-7): DTGVSQNPRHKITKRGQNVTFRCDPISEHNRLYWYRQTLGQGPEFLTYFQNEAQLEKSRLLSDRFSAERPKGSFSTLEIQRTEQGDSAMYLCASSPGQGYHEQYFGPGTRLTVT.

The sample holds many counts of this clonotype. The CDR3 spells CASSPRDRQGNTIYF. CDR3 DNA sequence: TGTGCCAGCAGCCCTCGGGACCGACAAGGAAACACCATATATTTT. This chain links TRBV6-5 with TRBJ1-3; a weak D match, TRBD1 (5 bases). V shed 6 bases and J shed 4 bases, with 16 bases lying between them. The CDR3 loop spans 15 amino acids. Germline V gives CDR1 MNHEY, CDR2 SVGAGI.

This clonotype has at least ten counts. J is TRBJ1-6 and V is TRBV7-2; 8 nucleotides line up with TRBD1. V shed 1 base and J 5 bases; nucleotides not matched to a gene: 1. This CDR3 is 15 amino acids long. Germline CDR1 SGHTA, CDR2 FQGNSA. The CDR3: CASSLEGQDNSPLHF. CDR3 nucleotide sequence: TGTGCCAGCAGCTTAGAGGGACAGGATAATTCACCCCTCCACTTT. Full variable domain (outside the CDR3, taken from reference TRBV7-2 and TRBJ1-6): GAGVSQSPSNKVTEKGKDVELRCDPISGHTALYWYRQSLGQGLEFLIYFQGNSAPDKSGLPSDRFSAERTGGSVSTLTIQRTQQEDSAVYLCASSLEGQDNSPLHFGNGTRLTVT.

This clonotype has a count of ten or more. J is TRBJ1-6 and V is TRBV9, with D tentatively TRBD1 (6 bases). Germline assignment: CDR1 SGDLS and CDR2 YYNGEE. Trimming removed 0 bases from V and 3 bases from J, with 10 bases in between. The CDR3 covers 16 residues. CDR3 nucleotide sequence: TGTGCCAGCAGCGTAGATGGGGGGCTCTATAATTCACCCCTCCACTTT. Its translation: CASSVDGGLYNSPLHF.

This clonotype was detected only a few times. CDR3 bases: TGTGCCAGCAGCTTAGGGACAGGGGGGGTCGGCCAAGAGACCCAGTACTTC. As protein: CASSLGTGGVGQETQYF. This chain joins TRBV7-2 and TRBJ2-5; 10 bases agree with TRBD1. In germline, CDR1 is SGHTA, CDR2 FQGNSA. V dropped 1 base and J dropped 1; count of bases not matched to a gene: 6. The CDR3 runs 17 residues.

The chain links TRBV11-1 to TRBJ2-3, with D perhaps TRBD2 (5 bases). Per germline, CDR1 SGHAT and CDR2 FQDESV (reference sequence). Trimming removed 1 base at V and 5 bases at J, with 7 bases between. CDR3 length equals 13 residues. The CDR3 loop reads CASSLGGEDTQYF. CDR3 nucleotide sequence: TGTGCCAGCAGCTTAGGGGGAGAAGATACGCAGTATTTT.

The table lists this clonotype with many counts. The V gene is TRBV18, the J gene TRBJ2-5; no reliable D call. V shed 5 bases and J shed 0 bases, with 4 bases lying between them. The length of the CDR3 is 12 residues. Germline V CDR1 and CDR2: KGHSH, LQKENI. CDR3 amino acids: CASSSDQETQYF. DNA for the CDR3: TGTGCCAGCTCATCCGACCAAGAGACCCAGTACTTC.

The chain couples TRBV20-1 to TRBJ2-5; TRBD2 aligns across 15 bases. After removal of 5 bases from V and 5 bases from J, the junction contained 15 bases not matched to a gene. The CDR3 sequence is 18 residues long. The germline CDR1 and CDR2 sequences are DFQATT and SNEGSKA (reference sequence). This CDR3 reads CSALGTSGGQTLGETQYF. The CDR3 DNA is TGCAGTGCTTTAGGGACTAGCGGGGGGCAAACCCTAGGGGAGACCCAGTACTTC.

This clonotype occurred many times. The chain employs TRBV7-3 and TRBJ1-3; the D gene is possibly TRBD1 (6 bases). V lost 4 bases and J lost 4, with 8 bases in between. In germline, CDR1 is SGHTA, CDR2 FQGTGA. This CDR3 region has 13 residues. The chain's CDR3 is CASSSGVGNTIYF. The CDR3 bases are TGTGCCAGCAGCTCAGGGGTCGGAAACACCATATATTTT. The variable domain in full, completed from reference TRBV7-3 and TRBJ1-3, reads GAGVSQTPSNKVTEKGKYVELRCDPISGHTALYWYRQSLGQGPEFLIYFQGTGAADDSGLPNDRFFAVRPEGSVSTLKIQRTERGDSAVYLCASSSGVGNTIYFGEGSWLTVV.